The clone carrying this TCR beta chain was counted at least ten times. Its antigen remains unknown. This record belongs to a study of Graves' ophthalmopathy and Graves' hyperthyroidism. Notes on the study in general: Blood also carried most expanded thyroid clonotypes exceeding 0.001 frequency.

Using RNA transcripts, the TCR beta CDR3 regions were amplified. RT-PCR was first run with HTBI primers, then multiplex PCR in a second round. TCRdb redid the calling of the multiplex PCR reads with MiXCR, one entry per CDR3 protein. This table holds approximately 45,000 distinct CDR3 sequences, around 45% found once. The CDR3 covers 12 residues. Trimming left V 2 bases short and J 5 bases short, with 7 bases between. Exclusion covered patients with other autoimmune diseases or uncontrolled infections (as well as pregnancy or lactation). Clinicians made diagnoses from clinical symptoms, serum thyroxine, TRAb, thyroid ultrasound and orbital computed tomography.

V and J are TRBV12-3 or TRBV12-4 and TRBJ2-7, with D tentatively TRBD2 (5 bases). Material: peripheral blood. The TCR originated in an adult man with Graves' ophthalmopathy. The CDR3 DNA reads TGTGCCAGCAGTTTATCTAGCAACGAGCAGTACTTC. Its protein is CASSLSSNEQYF.